The 10 T cell receptor beta chains listed next were all sequenced from one sample in a study of PD-1 blockade in classical Hodgkin lymphoma. Time point indicated: cycle 4 day 1 (C4D1), after five to seven weeks of nivolumab. All the patients suffered relapse after autologous stem cell transplantation, and brentuximab vedotin exposure differed. TCRdb's copy holds only in-frame clones and misses some; the assay was immunoSEQ multiplex PCR. The sample includes just under 65,000 clones, just over 90% of them seen just once. Here the sequenced sample was peripheral blood mononuclear cells (PBMCs), taken before the fourth cycle of nivolumab. Receptors originate from a human donor with classical Hodgkin lymphoma.

The chain has TRBV18 and TRBJ2-1, with 11 bases fitting TRBD2. J was trimmed by 6 bases and V by 4 bases; bases with no gene match: 2. The germline gives CDR1 KGHSH, CDR2 LQKENI. This CDR3 has 14 residues. Written as DNA, the CDR3 is TGTGCCAGCTCACGACTAGCGGGATCCAATGAGCAGTTCTTC. Amino acids: CASSRLAGSNEQFF.

The chain carries TRBV5-5 and TRBJ1-1, with a weak D call TRBD1 (6 bases). This CDR3 has 16 amino acids. The germline gives CDR1 SGHKS, CDR2 YYEKEE (reference sequence). Trimming removed 0 bases at V and 0 bases at J, with 12 bases between. This CDR3 is CASSLDYGGLNTEAFF. The DNA for the CDR3 is TGTGCCAGCAGCTTGGATTACGGGGGGCTGAACACTGAAGCTTTCTTT.

This sequence joins TRBV25-1 and TRBJ2-7; D may correspond to TRBD1 or TRBD2 (5 bases each). The CDR3 is made up of 13 amino acids. The V end lost 6 bases, the J end lost 3 bases, and 12 bases lay between the germline ends. CDR1 and CDR2 (germline): MGHDK, SYGVNS. DNA of the CDR3: TGTGCCAGCAGAAGGCAGGGAGTCTACGAGCAGTACTTC. This sequence encodes CASRRQGVYEQYF.

This clone showed up just a few times. V is TRBV5-1 and J is TRBJ1-1, with a tentative D call TRBD1 (6 bases). Germline lookup yields CDR1 SGHRS and CDR2 YFSETQ. With 4 bases removed from V and 4 bases from J, the gap between germline ends came to 14 bases. The CDR3 runs 14 residues. CDR3 nucleotide sequence: TGCGCCAGCAGCGGCAACAGGGAGGGCACTGAAGCTTTCTTT. Amino acids: CASSGNREGTEAFF. Using reference TRBV5-1 and TRBJ1-1 for the parts outside the CDR3, the full variable domain is KAGVTQTPRYLIKTRGQQVTLSCSPISGHRSVSWYQQTPGQGLQFLFEYFSETQRNKGNFPGRFSGRQFSNSRSEMNVSTLELGDSALYLCASSGNREGTEAFFGQGTRLTVV.

This chain links TRBV30 with TRBJ2-7, with D uncertain. The CDR3 has 14 amino acids. CDR1 and CDR2 (germline): GTSNPN, SVGIG (reference sequence). V lost 2 bases to trimming and J lost 6 bases, with 17 bases between them. The CDR3 DNA follows: TGTGCCTGGAGTCCGTCCTTAGGGCCTCGCGAGCAGTACTTC. Translated: CAWSPSLGPREQYF.

The chain combines TRBV7-8 with TRBJ2-1, with a possible D match to TRBD2 (5 bases). This CDR3 region has 13 residues. Germline assignment: CDR1 SGHVS and CDR2 FQNEAQ. V lost 0 bases, J lost 7 bases, and 7 bases lay in between. CDR3: CASSLAAGNEQFF. CDR3 sequence (DNA): TGTGCCAGCAGCTTAGCGGCGGGTAATGAGCAGTTCTTC.

This rearrangement joins TRBV18 to TRBJ2-2; possible D gene TRBD2, 5 bases. V gave up 5 bases and J gave up 1 base, with 14 bases separating them. Germline V gene sequence: CDR1 KGHSH, CDR2 LQKENI. The CDR3 runs 16 residues. The CDR3 spells CASSATTEMNTGELFF. The CDR3 DNA sequence: TGTGCCAGCTCAGCGACTACAGAAATGAACACCGGGGAGCTGTTTTTT.

This clone was counted once. CDR3 loop: CSVVLRGRGNEKLFF. CDR3 coding DNA: TGCAGCGTTGTTCTCCGAGGCAGGGGAAATGAAAAACTGTTTTTT. V is TRBV29-1 and J is TRBJ1-4, with a tentative D call TRBD1 (6 bases). This CDR3 has 15 amino acids. Trimming stripped 4 bases from V and 5 bases from J, with 17 bases between. From germline, CDR1 is SQVTM and CDR2 ANQGSEA.

The chain links TRBV18 to TRBJ1-5; D might be TRBD1 (5 bases). The germline gives CDR1 KGHSH, CDR2 LQKENI. V lost 5 bases, J lost 2 bases, and 13 bases lay in between. The CDR3 sequence is 15 residues long. The CDR3 reads CASSNTTRGNQPQHF. DNA for the CDR3: TGTGCCAGCTCAAACACTACCAGGGGCAATCAGCCCCAGCATTTT.

The rearrangement uses TRBV27 and TRBJ1-2; 9 positions match TRBD1. Germline CDR1 and CDR2: MNHEY and SMNVEV (reference sequence). This CDR3 region has 14 residues. Trimming removed 3 bases from V and 4 bases from J; junction bases left unmatched: 3. The CDR3 region is CASSFGQGSYGYTF. The CDR3 DNA is TGTGCCAGCAGTTTCGGACAGGGGAGCTATGGCTACACCTTC.